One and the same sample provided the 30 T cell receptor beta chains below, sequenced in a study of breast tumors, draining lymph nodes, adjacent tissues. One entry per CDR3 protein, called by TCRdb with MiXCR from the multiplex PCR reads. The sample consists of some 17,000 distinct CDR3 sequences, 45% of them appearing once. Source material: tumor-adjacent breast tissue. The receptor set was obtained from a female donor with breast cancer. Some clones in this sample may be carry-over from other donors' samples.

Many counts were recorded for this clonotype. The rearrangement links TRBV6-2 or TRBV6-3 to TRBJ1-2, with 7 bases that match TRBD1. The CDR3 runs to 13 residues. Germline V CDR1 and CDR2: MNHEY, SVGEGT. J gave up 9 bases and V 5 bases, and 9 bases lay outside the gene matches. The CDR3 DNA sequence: TGTGCCAGCAGTCGGGACAGCAAACAAAGCTACACCTTC. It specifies CASSRDSKQSYTF.

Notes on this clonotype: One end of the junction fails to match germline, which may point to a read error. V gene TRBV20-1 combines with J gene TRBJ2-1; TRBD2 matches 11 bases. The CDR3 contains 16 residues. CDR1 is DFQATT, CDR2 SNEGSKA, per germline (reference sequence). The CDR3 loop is CSALAPSGGSYDEQFF. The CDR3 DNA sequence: TGCAGTGCCCTAGCCCCTAGCGGGGGGTCCTACGATGAGCAGTTCTTC.

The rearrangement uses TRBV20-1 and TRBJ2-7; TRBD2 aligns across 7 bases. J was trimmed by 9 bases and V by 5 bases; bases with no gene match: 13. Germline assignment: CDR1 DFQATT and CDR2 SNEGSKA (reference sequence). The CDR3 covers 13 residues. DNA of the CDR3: TGCAGTGCTCCCTCCAGTGCAGGGAGGGCGCAGTACTTC. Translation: CSAPSSAGRAQYF.

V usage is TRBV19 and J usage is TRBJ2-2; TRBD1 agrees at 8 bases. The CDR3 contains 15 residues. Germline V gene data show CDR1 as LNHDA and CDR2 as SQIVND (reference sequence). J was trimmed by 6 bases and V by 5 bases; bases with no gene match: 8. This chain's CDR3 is CASSLQQGAAGELFF. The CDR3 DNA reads TGTGCCAGTAGTCTCCAGCAGGGGGCGGCCGGGGAGCTGTTTTTT.

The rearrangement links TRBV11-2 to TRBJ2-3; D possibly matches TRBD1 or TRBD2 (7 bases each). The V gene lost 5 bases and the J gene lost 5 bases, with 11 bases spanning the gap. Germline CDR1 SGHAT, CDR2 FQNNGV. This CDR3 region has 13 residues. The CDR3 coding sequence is TGTGCCAGCAGCCCAGGGGGGGGAGATACGCAGTATTTT. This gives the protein CASSPGGGDTQYF. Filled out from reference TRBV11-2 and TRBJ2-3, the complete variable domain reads EAGVAQSPRYKIIEKRQSVAFWCNPISGHATLYWYQQILGQGPKLLIQFQNNGVVDDSQLPKDRFSAERLKGVDSTLKIQPAKLEDSAVYLCASSPGGGDTQYFGPGTRLTVL.

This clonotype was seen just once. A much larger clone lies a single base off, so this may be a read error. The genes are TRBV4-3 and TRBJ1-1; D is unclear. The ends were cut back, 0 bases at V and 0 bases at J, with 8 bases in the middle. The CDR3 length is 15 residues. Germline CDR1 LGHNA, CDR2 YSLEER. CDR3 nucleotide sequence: TGCGCCAGCAGCCAAGATGAGCGAATGAACACTGAAGCTTTCTTT. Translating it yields CASSQDERMNTEAFF.

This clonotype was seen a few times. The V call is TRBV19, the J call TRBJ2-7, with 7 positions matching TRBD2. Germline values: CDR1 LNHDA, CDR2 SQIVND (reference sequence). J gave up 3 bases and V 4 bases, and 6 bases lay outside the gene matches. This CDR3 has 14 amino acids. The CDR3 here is CASSKGGVIYEQYF. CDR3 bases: TGTGCCAGTAGTAAGGGAGGGGTGATCTACGAGCAGTACTTC.

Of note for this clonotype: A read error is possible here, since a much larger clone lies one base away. CDR3 loop: CASGSGNTEAFF. CDR3 nucleotide sequence: TGTGCCAGCGGCTCAGGGAACACTGAAGCTTTCTTT. The chain combines TRBV7-6 with TRBJ1-1, with D unclear. Germline assignment: CDR1 SGHVS and CDR2 FNYEAQ. This CDR3 has 12 residues. The V and J ends lost 8 bases and 1 base respectively, with 8 bases between them.

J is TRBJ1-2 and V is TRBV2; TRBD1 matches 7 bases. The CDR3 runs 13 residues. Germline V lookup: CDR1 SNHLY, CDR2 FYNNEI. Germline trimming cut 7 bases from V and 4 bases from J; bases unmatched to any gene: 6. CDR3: CASTLAGGYGYTF. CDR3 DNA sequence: TGTGCCAGCACCCTCGCAGGGGGCTATGGCTACACCTTC.

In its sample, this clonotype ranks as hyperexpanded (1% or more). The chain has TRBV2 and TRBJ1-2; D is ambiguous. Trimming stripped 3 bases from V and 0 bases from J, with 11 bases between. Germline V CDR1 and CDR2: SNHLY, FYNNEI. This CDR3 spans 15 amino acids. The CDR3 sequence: CASSEIIGTNYGYTF. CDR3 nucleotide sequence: TGTGCCAGCAGTGAGATTATAGGGACTAACTATGGCTACACCTTC.

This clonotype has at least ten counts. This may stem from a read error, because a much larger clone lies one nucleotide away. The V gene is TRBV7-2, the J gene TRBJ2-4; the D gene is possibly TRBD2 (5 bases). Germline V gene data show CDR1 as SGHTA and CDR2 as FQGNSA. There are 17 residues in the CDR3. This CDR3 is CASSSYKAGLAKNLQYF. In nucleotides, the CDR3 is TGTGCCAGCAGCTCCTATAAGGCGGGTCTAGCCAAAAACCTTCAGTACTTC.

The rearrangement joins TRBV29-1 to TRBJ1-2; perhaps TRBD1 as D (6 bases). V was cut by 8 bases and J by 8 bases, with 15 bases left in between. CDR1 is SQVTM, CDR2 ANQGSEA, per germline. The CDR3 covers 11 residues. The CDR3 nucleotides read TGCAGCAGTTTAGGGGGGAGCGGCTACACCTTC. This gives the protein CSSLGGSGYTF.

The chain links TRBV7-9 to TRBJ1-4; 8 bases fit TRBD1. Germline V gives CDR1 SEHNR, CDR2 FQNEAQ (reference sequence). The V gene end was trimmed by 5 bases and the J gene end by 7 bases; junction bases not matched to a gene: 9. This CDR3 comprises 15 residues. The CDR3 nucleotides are TGTGCCAGCAGCAATAGACAGGGGTCGGTTGAAAAACTGTTTTTT. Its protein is CASSNRQGSVEKLFF.

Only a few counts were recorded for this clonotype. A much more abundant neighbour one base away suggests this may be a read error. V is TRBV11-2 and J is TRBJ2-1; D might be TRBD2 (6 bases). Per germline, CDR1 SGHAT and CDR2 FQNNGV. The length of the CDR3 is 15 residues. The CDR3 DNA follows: TGTGCCGGCAGCTTAGATCGGGGGACCTACAATGAGCAGTTCTTC. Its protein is CAGSLDRGTYNEQFF.

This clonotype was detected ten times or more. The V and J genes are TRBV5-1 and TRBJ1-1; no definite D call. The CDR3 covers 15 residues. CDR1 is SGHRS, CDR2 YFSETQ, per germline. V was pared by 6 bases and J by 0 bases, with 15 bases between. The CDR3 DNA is TGCGCCAGCACCAGTTTGCCAACAATGAACACTGAAGCTTTCTTT. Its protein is CASTSLPTMNTEAFF.

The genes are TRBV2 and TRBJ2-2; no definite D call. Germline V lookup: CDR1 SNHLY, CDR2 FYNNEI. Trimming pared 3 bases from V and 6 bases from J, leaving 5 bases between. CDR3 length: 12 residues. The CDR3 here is CASSDGSGELFF. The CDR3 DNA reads TGTGCCAGCAGTGATGGGTCCGGGGAGCTGTTTTTT.

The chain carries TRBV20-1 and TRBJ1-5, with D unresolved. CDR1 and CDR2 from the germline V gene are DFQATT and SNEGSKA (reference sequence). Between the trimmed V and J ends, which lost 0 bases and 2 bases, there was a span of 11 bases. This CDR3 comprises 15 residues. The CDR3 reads CSARDSQYGNQPQHF. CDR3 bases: TGCAGTGCTAGAGATTCCCAGTACGGCAATCAGCCCCAGCATTTT.

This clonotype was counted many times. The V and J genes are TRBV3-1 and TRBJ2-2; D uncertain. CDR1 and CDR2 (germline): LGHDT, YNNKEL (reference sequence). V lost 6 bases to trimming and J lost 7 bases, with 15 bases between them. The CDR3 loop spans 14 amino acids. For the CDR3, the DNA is TGTGCCAGCAGATTCGGAATAGGGAACGGGGAGCTGTTTTTT. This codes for CASRFGIGNGELFF.

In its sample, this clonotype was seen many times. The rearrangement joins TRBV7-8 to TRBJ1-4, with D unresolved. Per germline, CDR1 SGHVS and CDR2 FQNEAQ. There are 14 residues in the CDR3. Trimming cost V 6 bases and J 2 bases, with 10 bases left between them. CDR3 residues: CASSPGYTNEKLFF. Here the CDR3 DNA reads TGTGCCAGCAGTCCCGGGTACACTAATGAAAAACTGTTTTTT.

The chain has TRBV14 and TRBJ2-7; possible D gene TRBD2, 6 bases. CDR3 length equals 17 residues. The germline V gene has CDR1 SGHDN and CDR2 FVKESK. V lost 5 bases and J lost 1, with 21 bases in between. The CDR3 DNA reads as TGTGCCAGCAGCTTAGATATTGGGAGGCGGGCTTCCTACGAGCAGTACTTC. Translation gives CASSLDIGRRASYEQYF.

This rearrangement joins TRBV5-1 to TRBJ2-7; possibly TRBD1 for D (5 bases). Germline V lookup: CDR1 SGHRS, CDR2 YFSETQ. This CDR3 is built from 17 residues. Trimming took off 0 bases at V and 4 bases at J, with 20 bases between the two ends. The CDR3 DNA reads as TGCGCCAGCAGCTTGGGTCCCAAAGACAGTTTTCCTTACGAGCAGTACTTC. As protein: CASSLGPKDSFPYEQYF.

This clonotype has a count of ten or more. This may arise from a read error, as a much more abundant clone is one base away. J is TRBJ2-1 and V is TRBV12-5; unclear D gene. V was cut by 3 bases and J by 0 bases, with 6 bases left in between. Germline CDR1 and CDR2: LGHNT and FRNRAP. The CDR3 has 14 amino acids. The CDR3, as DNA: TGTGCTAGTGGTTTCGCAGTCTCCTACAATGAGCAGTTCTTC. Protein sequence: CASGFAVSYNEQFF.

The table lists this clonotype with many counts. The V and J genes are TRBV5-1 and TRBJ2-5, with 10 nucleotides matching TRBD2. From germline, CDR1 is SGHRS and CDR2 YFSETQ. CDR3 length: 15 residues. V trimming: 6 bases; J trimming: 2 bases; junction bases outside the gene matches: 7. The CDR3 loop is CASTLTSGSQETQYF. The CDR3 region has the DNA TGCGCCAGCACCCTGACTAGCGGGTCTCAAGAGACCCAGTACTTC.

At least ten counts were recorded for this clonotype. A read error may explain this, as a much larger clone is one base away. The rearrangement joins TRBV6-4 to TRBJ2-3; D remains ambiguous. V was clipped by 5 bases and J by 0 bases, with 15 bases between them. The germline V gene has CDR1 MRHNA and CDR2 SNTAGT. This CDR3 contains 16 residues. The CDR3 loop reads CASSQTAGSSTDTQYF. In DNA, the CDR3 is TGTGCCAGCAGTCAAACGGCCGGATCTAGCACAGATACGCAGTATTTT.

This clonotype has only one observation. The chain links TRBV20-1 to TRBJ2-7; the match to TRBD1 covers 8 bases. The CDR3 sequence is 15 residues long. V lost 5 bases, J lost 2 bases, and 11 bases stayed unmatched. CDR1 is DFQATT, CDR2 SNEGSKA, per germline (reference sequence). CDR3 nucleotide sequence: TGCAGTGCTTCAAACTTGGACAGGGAGACCTACGAGCAGTACTTC. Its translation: CSASNLDRETYEQYF.

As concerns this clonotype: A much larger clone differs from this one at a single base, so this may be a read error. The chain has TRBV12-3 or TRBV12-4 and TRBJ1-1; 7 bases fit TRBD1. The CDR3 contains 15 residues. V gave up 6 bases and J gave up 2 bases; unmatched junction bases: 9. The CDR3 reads CASSLARQGNTEAFF. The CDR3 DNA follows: TGTGCCAGCAGCTTGGCCAGACAGGGTAACACTGAAGCTTTCTTT.

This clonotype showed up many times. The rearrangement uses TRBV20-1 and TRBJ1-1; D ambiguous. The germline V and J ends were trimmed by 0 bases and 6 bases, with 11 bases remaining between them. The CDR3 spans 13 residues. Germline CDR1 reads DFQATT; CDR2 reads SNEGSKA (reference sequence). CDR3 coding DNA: TGCAGTGCTAGAGATCATCAGGTCGCTGAAGCTTTCTTT. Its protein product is CSARDHQVAEAFF.

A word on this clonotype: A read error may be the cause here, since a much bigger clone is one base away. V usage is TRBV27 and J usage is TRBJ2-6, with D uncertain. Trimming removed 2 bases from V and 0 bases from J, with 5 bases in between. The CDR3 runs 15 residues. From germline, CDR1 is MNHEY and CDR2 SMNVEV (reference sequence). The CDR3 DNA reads TGTGCCAGCAGTTTAGGTGCCTCTGGGGCCAACGTCCTGACTTTC. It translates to CASSLGASGANVLTF.

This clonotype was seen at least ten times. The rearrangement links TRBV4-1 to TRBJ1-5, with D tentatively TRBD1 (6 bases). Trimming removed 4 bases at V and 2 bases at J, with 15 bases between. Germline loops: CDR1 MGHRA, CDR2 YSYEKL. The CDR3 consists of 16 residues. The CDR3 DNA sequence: TGCGCCAGCAGCCGCGCCTCAGGGGCCCGCAATCAGCCCCAGCATTTT. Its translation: CASSRASGARNQPQHF.

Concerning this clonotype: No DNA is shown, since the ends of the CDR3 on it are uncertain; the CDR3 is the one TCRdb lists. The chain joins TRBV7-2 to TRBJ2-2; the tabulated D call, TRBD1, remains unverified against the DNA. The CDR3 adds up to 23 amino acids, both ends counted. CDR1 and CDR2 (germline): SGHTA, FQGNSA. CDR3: CASRSRGQLAKNIQYFGAGELFF.